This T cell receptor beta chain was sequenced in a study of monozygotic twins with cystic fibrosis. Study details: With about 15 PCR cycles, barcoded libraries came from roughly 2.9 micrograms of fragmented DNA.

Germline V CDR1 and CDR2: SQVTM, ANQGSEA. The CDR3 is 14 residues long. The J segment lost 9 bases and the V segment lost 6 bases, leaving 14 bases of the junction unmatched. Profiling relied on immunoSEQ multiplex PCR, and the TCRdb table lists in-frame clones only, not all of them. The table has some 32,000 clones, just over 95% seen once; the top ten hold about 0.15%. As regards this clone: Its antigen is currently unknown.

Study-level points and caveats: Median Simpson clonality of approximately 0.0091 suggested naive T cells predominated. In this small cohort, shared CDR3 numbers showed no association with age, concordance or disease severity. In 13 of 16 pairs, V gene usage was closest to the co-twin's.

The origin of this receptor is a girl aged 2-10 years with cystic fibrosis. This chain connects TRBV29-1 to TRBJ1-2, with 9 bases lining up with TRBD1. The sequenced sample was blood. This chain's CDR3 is CSVQGDRETISYTF. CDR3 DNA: TGCAGCGTCCAAGGGGACAGGGAAACGATCAGCTACACCTTC.